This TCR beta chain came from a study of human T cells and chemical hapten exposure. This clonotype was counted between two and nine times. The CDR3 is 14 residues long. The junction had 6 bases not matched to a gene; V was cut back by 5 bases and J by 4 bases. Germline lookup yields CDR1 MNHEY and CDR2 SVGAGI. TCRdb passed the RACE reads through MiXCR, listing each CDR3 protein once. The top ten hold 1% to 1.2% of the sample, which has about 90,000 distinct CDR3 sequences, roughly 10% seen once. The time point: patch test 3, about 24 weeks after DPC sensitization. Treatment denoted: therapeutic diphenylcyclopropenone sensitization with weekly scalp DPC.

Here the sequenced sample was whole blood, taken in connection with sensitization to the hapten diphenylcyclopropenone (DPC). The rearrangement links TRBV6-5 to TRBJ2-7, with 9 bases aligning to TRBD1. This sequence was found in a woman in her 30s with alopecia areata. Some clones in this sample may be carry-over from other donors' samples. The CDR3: CASSKRQGVYEQYF. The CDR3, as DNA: TGTGCCAGCAGTAAGAGACAGGGGGTGTACGAGCAGTACTTC.